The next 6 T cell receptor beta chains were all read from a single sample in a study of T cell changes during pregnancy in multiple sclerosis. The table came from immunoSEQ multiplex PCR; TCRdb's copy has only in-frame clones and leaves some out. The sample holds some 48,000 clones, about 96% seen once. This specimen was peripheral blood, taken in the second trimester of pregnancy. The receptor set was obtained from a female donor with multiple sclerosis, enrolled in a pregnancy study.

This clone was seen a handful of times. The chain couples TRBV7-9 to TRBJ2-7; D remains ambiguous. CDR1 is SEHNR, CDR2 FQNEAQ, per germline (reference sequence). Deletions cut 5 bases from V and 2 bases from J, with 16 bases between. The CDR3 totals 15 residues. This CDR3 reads CASSDTAFLPYEQYF. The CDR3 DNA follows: TGTGCCAGCAGCGATACAGCCTTTCTTCCCTACGAGCAGTACTTC.

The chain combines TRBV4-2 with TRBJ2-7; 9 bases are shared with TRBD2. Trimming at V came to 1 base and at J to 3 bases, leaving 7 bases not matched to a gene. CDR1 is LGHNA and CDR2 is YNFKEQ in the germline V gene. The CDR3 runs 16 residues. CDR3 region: CASSQGGGTSFYEQYF. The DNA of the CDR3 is TGTGCCAGCAGCCAAGGCGGGGGGACTAGCTTCTACGAGCAGTACTTC.

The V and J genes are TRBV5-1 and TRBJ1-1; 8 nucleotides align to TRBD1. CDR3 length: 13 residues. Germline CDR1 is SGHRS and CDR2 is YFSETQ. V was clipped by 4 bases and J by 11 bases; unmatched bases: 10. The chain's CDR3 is CASSHGQGELAFF. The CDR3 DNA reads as TGCGCCAGCAGCCACGGACAGGGAGAATTGGCTTTCTTT.

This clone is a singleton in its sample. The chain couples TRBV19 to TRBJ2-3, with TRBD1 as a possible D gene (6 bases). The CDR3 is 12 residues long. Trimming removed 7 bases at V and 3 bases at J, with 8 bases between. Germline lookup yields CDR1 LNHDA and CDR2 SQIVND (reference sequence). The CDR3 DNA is TGTGCCAGTAAGGGGGTAACAGATACGCAGTATTTT. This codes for CASKGVTDTQYF.

The CDR3 coding sequence is TGTGCCAGCTCCCTCCGGGACAGCAAACACTATGGCTACACCTTC. It encodes CASSLRDSKHYGYTF. The rearrangement joins TRBV18 to TRBJ1-2, with TRBD1 identical over 7 bases. Germline CDR1 reads KGHSH; CDR2 reads LQKENI. V gave up 6 bases and J gave up 3 bases; unmatched junction bases: 10. The CDR3 length is 15 residues.

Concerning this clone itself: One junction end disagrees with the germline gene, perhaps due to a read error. In nucleotides, the CDR3 is TGTGCCAGCAGCCCACCCCTGGGTGGCGGAAACATCATATATTTT. This codes for CASSPPLGGGNIIYF. J is TRBJ1-3 and V is TRBV28, with D unclear. This CDR3 has 15 residues. Germline CDR1 MDHEN, CDR2 SYDVKM. The whole variable domain, remainder taken from reference TRBV28 and TRBJ1-3, is DVKVTQSSRYLVKRTGEKVFLECVQDMDHENMFWYRQDPGLGLRLIYFSYDVKMKEKGDIPEGYSVSREKKERFSLILESASTNQTSMYLCASSPPLGGGNIIYFGEGSWLTVV.